This entry is about one T cell receptor (beta chain). This specimen belongs to a study of blood T cell repertoires in COVID-19. Whole-study context: Italy, Spain and the United States were the sources of the convalescent and acute COVID-19 samples.

The CDR3 runs to 14 residues. Germline V gene lookup returns CDR1 MRHNA and CDR2 SNTAGT. V lost 2 bases to trimming and J lost 9 bases, with 14 bases between them. As processed by the authors: Amplification with reference gene primers provided the estimates of nucleated cell counts. Assay used: immunoSEQ multiplex PCR; TCRdb lists only in-frame clones, some missing. V, J and clone size were drawn from that table, and D and trimming were deduced from the DNA. Found here are 150,000 to 200,000 clones, approximately 84% of them singletons; the top ten hold around a fifth. Sequenced input: peripheral blood. The chain carries TRBV6-4 and TRBJ2-1; D gene ambiguous. The sequence was collected from a woman of 80 years or more with acute or convalescent COVID-19. The CDR3 coding sequence is TGTGCCAGCAGTGACCAAGCAGGAATGTCTGAGCAGTTCTTC. As protein: CASSDQAGMSEQFF.